This T cell receptor beta chain emerged from a study of shared clonotypes between healthy human individuals (dated by TCRdb to 2018 to 2020). Background for the entire study: A few men and two women, aged 18 to 49 years, made up the cohort. Per donor, three plates each were used for CD4 naive and CD4 memory, two for CD8 naive, and one for CD8 memory. To estimate repertoire size and how much clonotypes are shared between individuals, the study performed deep sequencing of blood TCR repertoires from roughly five healthy adults. To increase sequencing depth and limit assay-specific biases, different laboratories used diverse techniques to prepare libraries and sequence TCR repertoires. Between about 0.8 and 9 billion PBMCs per donor were obtained by leukapheresis.

Study-wide conclusions, independent of this receptor: Naive subsets generally had larger estimated clonotype richness than memory subsets. Across a handful of donors, approximately 5% of naive CD4, around 3.3% of naive CD8, around 2.1% of memory CD4, and around 0.4% of memory CD8 clonotypes were shared. Rarefaction of sorted-subset datasets indicated incomplete sequencing despite the large sequencing depth. Clonotypes shared by all four sorted-subset donors showed higher generation probabilities than non-shared clonotypes. Pairwise subsampling led to the expectation that sequencing depth would affect the degree of clonotype sharing among donors. Sampling was limited to blood, and TCR repertoires in tissue likely differ from TCR repertoires in blood. Because the study included only a small number of donors, the genetic and exposure-history diversity represented was limited.

Using the deep immunoSEQ assay, TCR CDR3 regions were amplified from genomic DNA by multiplex PCR. Extracted genomic DNA from each cell subset was spread evenly across all wells of several immunoSEQ 96-well plates, with each plate serving as a replicate. For sorted subsets, each replicate PCR was loaded with approximately 0.2 ug genomic DNA, equivalent to some 27,000 T cell genomes. Purified libraries were quantified with a Qubit 3.0 fluorometer, sized on a Bioanalyzer 2100, and re-quantified with the KAPA Library Quantification kit. Each immunoSEQ 96-well plate was sequenced on its own single-read 150-cycle Illumina NextSeq 550 flow cell. Turning to the authors' computational methods: Because the immunoSEQ output held only junctional sequences and lacked quality scores, the filtering could not match the filtering applied to full-length reads. To assign V/J genes and CDR3, sequences were annotated against IMGT germline references using PyIR, a Python wrapper for IgBLAST v1.9. Reads were removed for weak V/J assignments (E-value above 1e-6), missing CDR3, stop codons, out-of-frame junctions, or ambiguous translated residues. V3J clonotypes were defined by identical inferred V gene, J gene, and CDR3 amino acid sequence. The percentage overlap between two repertoires was calculated by dividing the number of shared unique clonotypes by the size of the smaller repertoire. RTK rarefaction, the Chao1 estimator, and Recon v2.1 estimates of unobserved clonotypes were used to assess repertoire richness. For all TCRbeta clonotypes obtained by the gDNA method from several donors, generation probabilities were computed with OLGA. TCRdb provides this immuneACCESS table in a form limited to in-frame rearrangements. Some clones are lacking; in checked studies, under half of them reflect an unresolved V gene, and why the rest are absent is not known. The V and J calls and clone size are taken from that table; D and trimming were inferred from the DNA. Here the sample has 2 million to 2.5 million clones; just over 90% occur a single time. 0.39% of the sample is in the top ten clones.

The donors were healthy, HIV-negative adults who had no recently reported acute infections or vaccinations. Only Caucasian adults living in Nashville, Tennessee, USA were represented among the donors. CD4+ T cells were enriched by magnetic negative selection; naive cells were then positively selected on CD45RA, and the negative fraction formed the memory subset. Blood was obtained by leukapheresis, after which PBMCs were separated by Ficoll-Histopaque density gradient centrifugation and cryopreserved in liquid nitrogen vapor phase. Purity and quantity of every magnetically sorted T cell population were checked by analytical flow cytometry. Genomic DNA was isolated from every sorted fraction and measured by UV absorbance on a Nanodrop 2000c. Details on this clone: Its antigen is still unknown. Nothing much larger sits one base from this clone, and base qualities are not available.

Sequencing input: naive CD4+ T cells from PBMCs. The cell subset or site tag for this specimen amounts to: CD45RA+ positively selected. The receptor was isolated from a young man in good health. Some clones in this sample may be carry-over from other donors' samples.

The CDR3 is CASSPAQRRPYEQYF. The sequence in DNA is TGTGCCAGCTCACCCGCCCAGAGGCGTCCCTACGAGCAGTACTTC. Recombination connected TRBV18 to TRBJ2-5; the D gene identity is not certain. The better agreement between TRBJ2-7 and the DNA end casts doubt on the J call. The germline V gene specifies KGHSH as CDR1 and LQKENI as CDR2. The CDR3 has 15 amino acids, counting the end cysteine and phenylalanine. The sequence is cut down to CDR3 DNA, 45 bases in frame from base 1.